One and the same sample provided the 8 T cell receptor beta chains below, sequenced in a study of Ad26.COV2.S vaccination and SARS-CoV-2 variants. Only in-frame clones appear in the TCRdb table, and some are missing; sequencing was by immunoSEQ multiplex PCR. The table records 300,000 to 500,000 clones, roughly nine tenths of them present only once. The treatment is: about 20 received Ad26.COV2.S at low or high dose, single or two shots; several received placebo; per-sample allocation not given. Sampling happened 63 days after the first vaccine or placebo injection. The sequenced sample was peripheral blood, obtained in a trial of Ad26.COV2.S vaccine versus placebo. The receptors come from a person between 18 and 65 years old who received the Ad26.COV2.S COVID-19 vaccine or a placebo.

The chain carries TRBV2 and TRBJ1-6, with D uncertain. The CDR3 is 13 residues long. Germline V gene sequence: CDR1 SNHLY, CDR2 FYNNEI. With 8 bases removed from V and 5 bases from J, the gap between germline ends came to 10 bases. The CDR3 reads CASQTENNSPLHF. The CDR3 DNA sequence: TGTGCCAGCCAAACGGAAAATAATTCACCCCTCCACTTT.

This CDR3 reads CASSLWTGGAYGYTF. The CDR3, as DNA: TGTGCCAGCAGCTTATGGACAGGGGGCGCGTATGGCTACACCTTC. The rearrangement joins TRBV7-2 to TRBJ1-2; 11 nucleotides match TRBD1. CDR3 length equals 15 residues. CDR1 is SGHTA, CDR2 FQGNSA, per germline. The V gene end was trimmed by 2 bases and the J gene end by 5 bases; junction bases not matched to a gene: 4.

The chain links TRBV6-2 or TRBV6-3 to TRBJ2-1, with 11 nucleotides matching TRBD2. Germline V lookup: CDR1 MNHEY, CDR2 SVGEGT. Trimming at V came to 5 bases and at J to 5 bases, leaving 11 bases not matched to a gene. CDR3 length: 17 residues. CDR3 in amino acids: CASSNGASGGYNNEQFF. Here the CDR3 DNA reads TGTGCCAGCAGTAACGGGGCTAGCGGGGGGTATAACAATGAGCAGTTCTTC.

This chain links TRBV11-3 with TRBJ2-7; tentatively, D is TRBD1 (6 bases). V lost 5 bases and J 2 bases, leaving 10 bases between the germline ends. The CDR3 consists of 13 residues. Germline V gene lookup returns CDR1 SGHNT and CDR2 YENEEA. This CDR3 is CASSQGQTYEQYF. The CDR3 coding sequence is TGTGCCAGCAGCCAAGGACAGACCTACGAGCAGTACTTC.

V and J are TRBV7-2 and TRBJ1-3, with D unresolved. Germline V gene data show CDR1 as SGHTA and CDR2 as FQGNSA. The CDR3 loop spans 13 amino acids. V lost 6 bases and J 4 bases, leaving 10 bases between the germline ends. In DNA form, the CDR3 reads TGTGCCAGCAGGGGGTCCGGAGGAAACACCATATATTTT. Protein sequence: CASRGSGGNTIYF.

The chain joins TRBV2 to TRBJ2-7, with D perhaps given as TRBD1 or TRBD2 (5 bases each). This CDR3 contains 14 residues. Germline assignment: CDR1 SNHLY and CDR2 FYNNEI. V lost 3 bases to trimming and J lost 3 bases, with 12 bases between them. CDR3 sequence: CASSEPRGRYEQYF. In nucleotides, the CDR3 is TGTGCCAGCAGTGAGCCCCGGGGCCGCTACGAGCAGTACTTC.

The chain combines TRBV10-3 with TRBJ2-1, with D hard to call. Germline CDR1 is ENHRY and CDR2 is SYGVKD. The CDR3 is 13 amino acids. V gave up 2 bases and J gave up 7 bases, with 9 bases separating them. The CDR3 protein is CAISELLGNEQFF. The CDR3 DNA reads TGTGCCATCAGTGAGCTACTGGGTAATGAGCAGTTCTTC.

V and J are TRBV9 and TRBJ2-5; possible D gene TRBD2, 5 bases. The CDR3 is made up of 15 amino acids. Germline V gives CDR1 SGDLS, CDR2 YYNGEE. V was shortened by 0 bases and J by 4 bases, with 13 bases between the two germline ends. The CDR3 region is CASSVAHSEGETQYF. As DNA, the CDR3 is TGTGCCAGCAGCGTAGCCCATAGCGAAGGAGAGACCCAGTACTTC.